Sequencing of this T cell receptor beta chain was carried out in a study of T cell responses to AZD1222 COVID-19 vaccine. The CDR3 contains 15 residues. CDR1 and CDR2 (germline): SGHTA, FQGNSA. V was clipped by 5 bases and J by 1 base, with 11 bases between them. Assay used: immunoSEQ multiplex PCR; TCRdb lists only in-frame clones, some missing. The top ten hold 27% of the sample, which has about 76,000 clones, roughly 80% seen once. The specimen was peripheral blood, collected 28 days after the second dose of the MenACWY control vaccine. The receptor comes from an adult who received the MenACWY meningococcal vaccine as a control. This sequence joins TRBV7-2 and TRBJ2-2; a possible D gene is TRBD1 (5 bases). The CDR3, as DNA: TGTGCCAGCAGCCAAGTAACAGGGAACACCGGGGAGCTGTTTTTT. Protein sequence: CASSQVTGNTGELFF.